This section outlines one T cell receptor beta chain sequence together with its context. Its specificity is not known. Only in-frame clones appear in the TCRdb table, and some are missing; sequencing was by immunoSEQ multiplex PCR. Of about 120,000 clones in the sample, 85% to 95% are singletons; the top ten hold about 3%. The data derive from a study of T cell responses to AZD1222 COVID-19 vaccine. Across the study: Pooling covered second doses at about 4 or about 12 weeks. Study-level points and caveats: Baseline seropositivity characterized only a handful of AZD1222 recipients. Spike-specific TCR repertoires showed rising breadth and depth after two AZD1222 doses.

The V and J ends lost 2 bases and 2 bases respectively, with 12 bases between them. The CDR3 covers 15 residues. CDR1 LGHDT and CDR2 YNNKEL come from the germline V gene (reference sequence). This clonotype originated in an adult in good health. This sample comprised peripheral blood, obtained on day 0 of AZD1222 vaccination. The V call is TRBV3-1 (or the pseudogene TRBV3-2), the J call TRBJ1-1; D may be TRBD1 (6 bases). DNA for the CDR3: TGTGCCAGCAGCCAACGCCGGGACATAAACACTGAAGCTTTCTTT. Residues: CASSQRRDINTEAFF.